This T cell receptor (beta chain) was sequenced during a study of cytomegalovirus exposure and HLA in healthy donors. Study in general: Unique TCRs numbering around 80 million, obtained from HLA-typed donors, made up an early data release.

Study results and caveats: Researchers reported in a later analysis that a missense DCLRE1C variant was tied to TCR beta V- and J-gene trimming. Researchers counted about 150 TCR beta chains as cytomegalovirus-associated. Rare TCR sequences predominated, though certain public TCRs were found in many donors.

Turning to this clone: What it binds is not known.

This CDR3 has 18 residues. V was pared by 3 bases and J by 4 bases, with 14 bases of the junction left unmatched. Germline CDR1 is SGHDN and CDR2 is FVKESK. 13 Jbeta primers and 60 Vbeta primers were used for the PCR. The method was immunoSEQ multiplex PCR; TCRdb's version includes in-frame clones alone and lacks a portion of them. The table includes around 140,000 clones, 70% to 80% detected once. The sequenced sample consisted of PBMCs. This chain joins TRBV14 and TRBJ2-1; TRBD2 aligns across 8 bases. The receptor was isolated from an older woman in good health and CMV-seronegative. The DNA for the CDR3 is TGTGCCAGCAGCCATGCCTGGCGGGGGGTGAGAGGATACAATGAGCAGTTCTTC. This codes for CASSHAWRGVRGYNEQFF.